A single sample is the source of the 4 T cell receptor beta chains below, sequenced in a study of CD8+ T cells in alopecia areata. The treatment was: oral pan-JAK inhibitor, 5-10 mg twice daily. After isolation, RNA underwent reverse transcription to generate cDNA as the sequencing template. Data came from immunoSEQ multiplex PCR; TCRdb stores just in-frame clones and leaves some out. Of more than 95,000 clones in the sample, 61% were seen once. The material was CD4+ T cells sorted from blood, obtained at week 4, from a patient treated with tofacitinib. Receptors were obtained from a human donor with alopecia areata.

This clone was counted a few times. The chain is built from TRBV29-1 and TRBJ2-5; D is uncertain. The CDR3 runs to 14 residues. Deletions cut 3 bases from V and 5 bases from J, with 16 bases between. Germline V CDR1 and CDR2: SQVTM, ANQGSEA. CDR3: CSVDLGNRAETQYF. For the CDR3, the DNA is TGCAGCGTTGACCTGGGGAATAGAGCCGAGACCCAGTACTTC.

This chain links TRBV2 with TRBJ2-1, with 8 bases identical to TRBD2. The CDR3 covers 14 residues. The germline V gene has CDR1 SNHLY and CDR2 FYNNEI. Germline trimming cut 7 bases from V and 5 bases from J; bases unmatched to any gene: 7. The CDR3 nucleotides read TGTGCCAGCAATGTTCTAGCGGGCGACAATGAGCAGTTCTTC. Amino acids: CASNVLAGDNEQFF.

The chain recombines TRBV5-1 with TRBJ2-5, with TRBD2 matching over 12 bases. CDR1 is SGHRS, CDR2 YFSETQ, per germline. Unmatched junction bases numbered 9, after V lost 4 bases and J lost 5 bases. The CDR3 runs 16 residues. This chain's CDR3 is CASSQTSGRQEETQYF. The CDR3 DNA is TGCGCCAGCAGCCAGACTAGCGGGAGACAGGAGGAGACCCAGTACTTC.

This chain connects TRBV27 to TRBJ1-2; 9 bases fit TRBD1. The CDR3 spans 13 residues. Losses at the gene ends were 6 bases for V and 7 bases for J; bases not matched to a gene: 6. Per germline, CDR1 MNHEY and CDR2 SMNVEV (reference sequence). CDR3 residues: CASSTQGAPGYTF. In nucleotides, the CDR3 is TGTGCCAGCAGCACACAGGGGGCGCCTGGCTACACCTTC.